This entry concerns a single TCR beta chain. Its specificity is not known. The data originate from a study of T cell responses to AZD1222 COVID-19 vaccine. General study points: Close to half of spike-specific TCRs reportedly recognize unmutated variant regions. Repertoires in all cases were sampled only once the peak T cell response had passed. Along spike, vaccine-associated CD4 TCRs were found throughout, with dominance at 160-218 and 743-854.

Measured with immunoSEQ multiplex PCR; TCRdb has only the in-frame clones, and not every one. The top ten hold 4% to 5.5% of the sample, which has roughly 120,000 clones, about 88% seen once. Source: peripheral blood, taken on day 0 of AZD1222 vaccination. This receptor was taken from an adult in good health.

The CDR3 spells CASSPGLAGERADTQYF. Here the CDR3 DNA reads TGCGCCAGCAGTCCAGGACTAGCGGGAGAGAGAGCAGATACGCAGTATTTT. This chain joins TRBV4-1 and TRBJ2-3; 13 bases are shared with TRBD2. V shed 6 bases and J 4 bases; nucleotides not matched to a gene: 10. CDR3 size: 17 residues. Germline V gene lookup returns CDR1 MGHRA and CDR2 YSYEKL.